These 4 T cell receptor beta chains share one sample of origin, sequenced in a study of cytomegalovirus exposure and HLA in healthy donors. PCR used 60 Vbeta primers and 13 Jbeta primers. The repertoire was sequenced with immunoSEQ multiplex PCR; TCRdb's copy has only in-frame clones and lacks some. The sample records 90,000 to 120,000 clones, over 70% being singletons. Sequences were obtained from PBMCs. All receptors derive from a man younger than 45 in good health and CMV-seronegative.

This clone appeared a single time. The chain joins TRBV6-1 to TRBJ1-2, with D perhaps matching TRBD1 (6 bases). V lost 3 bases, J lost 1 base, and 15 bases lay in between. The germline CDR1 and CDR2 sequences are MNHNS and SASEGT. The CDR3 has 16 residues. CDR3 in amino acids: CASSDTGQLFNYGYTF. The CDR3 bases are TGTGCCAGCAGTGATACCGGACAGCTTTTTAACTATGGCTACACCTTC.

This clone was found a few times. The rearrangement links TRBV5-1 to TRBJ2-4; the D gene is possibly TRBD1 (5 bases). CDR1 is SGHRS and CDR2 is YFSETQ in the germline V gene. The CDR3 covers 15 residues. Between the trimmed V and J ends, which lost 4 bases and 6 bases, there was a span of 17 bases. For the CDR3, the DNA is TGCGCCAGCAGCCCCCTTGGGGCAAGTGGAAACATTCAGTACTTC. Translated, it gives CASSPLGASGNIQYF. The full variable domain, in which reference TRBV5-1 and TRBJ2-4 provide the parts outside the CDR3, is KAGVTQTPRYLIKTRGQQVTLSCSPISGHRSVSWYQQTPGQGLQFLFEYFSETQRNKGNFPGRFSGRQFSNSRSEMNVSTLELGDSALYLCASSPLGASGNIQYFGAGTRLSVL.

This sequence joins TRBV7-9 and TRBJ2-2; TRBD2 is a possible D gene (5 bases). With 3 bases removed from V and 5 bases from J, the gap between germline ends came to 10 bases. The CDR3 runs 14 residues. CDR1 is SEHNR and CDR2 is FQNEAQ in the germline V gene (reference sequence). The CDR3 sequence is CASSLDSITGELFF. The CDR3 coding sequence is TGTGCCAGCAGCTTGGACTCAATTACCGGGGAGCTGTTTTTT.

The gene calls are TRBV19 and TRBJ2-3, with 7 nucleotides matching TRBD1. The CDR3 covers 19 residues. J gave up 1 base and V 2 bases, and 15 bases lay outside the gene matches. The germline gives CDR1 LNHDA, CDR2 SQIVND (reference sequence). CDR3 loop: CASSISGSKRGLGTDTQYF. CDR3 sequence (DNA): TGTGCCAGTAGTATATCGGGCTCGAAGAGGGGGCTTGGCACAGATACGCAGTATTTT.